Listed below are T cell receptor beta chains from one sample, sequenced in a study of human T cells and chemical hapten exposure. From the RACE reads, TCRdb called clonotypes with MiXCR, one entry per CDR3 protein. This sample yields fewer than 200,000 distinct CDR3 sequences, of which 20% to 25% are seen a single time; under 8.5% belongs to the top ten. The sample was whole blood, taken in connection with sensitization to the hapten diphenylcyclopropenone (DPC). The receptors were gathered from a woman aged 50 to 60 with alopecia areata. Some clones in this sample may be carry-over from other donors' samples. The CDR3 runs from the conserved cysteine through the conserved F or W. The order of the fields is J gene, D gene, clone size, V gene, CDR3 protein, CDR3 DNA. A D gene is named only where the DNA matches it firmly. The size entry is marked missing in some rows and otherwise reads once, few, many or a size class.

J: TRBJ2-7
D: TRBD1
size: -
V: TRBV10-2
CDR3: CASSGDRGVVAYEQYF
DNA: TGCGCCAGCAGTGGGGACAGGGGGGTCGTCGCCTACGAGCAGTACTTC

J: TRBJ1-4
D: -
size: -
V: TRBV29-1
CDR3: CSVEEGQGPRKLFF
DNA: TGCAGCGTTGAAGAAGGTCAGGGGCCTCGAAAACTGTTTTTT

J: TRBJ2-3
D: TRBD2
size: few
V: TRBV10-3
CDR3: CAISGGGADTQYF
DNA: TGTGCCATCTCTGGGGGGGGAGCAGATACGCAGTATTTT

J: TRBJ2-2
D: -
size: few
V: TRBV6-5
CDR3: CASSYSGPAGELFF
DNA: TGTGCCAGCAGTTACTCGGGGCCGGCCGGGGAGCTGTTTTTT

J: TRBJ2-3
D: TRBD2
size: few
V: TRBV9
CDR3: CASSVSTSGNTDTQYF
DNA: TGTGCCAGCAGCGTGTCGACTAGCGGGAACACAGATACGCAGTATTTT

J: TRBJ1-4
D: -
size: -
V: TRBV5-1
CDR3: CASSSGQNEKLFF
DNA: TGCGCCAGCAGCTCCGGACAGAATGAAAAACTGTTTTTT

J: TRBJ1-2
D: -
size: few
V: TRBV5-8
CDR3: CASSFEFWGYTF
DNA: TGTGCCAGCAGCTTTGAATTCTGGGGCTACACCTTC

J: TRBJ2-2
D: -
size: once
V: TRBV6-6
CDR3: CASIRESPPGELFF
DNA: TGTGCCAGCATCCGGGAGTCTCCCCCCGGGGAGCTGTTTTTT

J: TRBJ2-2
D: -
size: -
V: TRBV25-1
CDR3: CASSEGGTGELFF
DNA: TGTGCCAGCAGTGAAGGCGGCACCGGGGAGCTGTTTTTT

J: TRBJ2-3
D: -
size: many
V: TRBV29-1
CDR3: CSSAGSTSTDTQYF
DNA: TGCAGCTCGGCAGGCAGTACTAGCACAGATACGCAGTATTTT

J: TRBJ2-3
D: TRBD2
size: -
V: TRBV5-1
CDR3: CASSLAGNSGSGTDTQYF
DNA: TGCGCCAGCAGCTTGGCCGGGAATAGCGGGAGTGGCACAGATACGCAGTATTTT

J: TRBJ2-1
D: -
size: few
V: TRBV5-1
CDR3: CASSLEWEQFF
DNA: TGCGCCAGCAGCTTGGAATGGGAGCAGTTCTTC

J: TRBJ1-1
D: -
size: few
V: TRBV7-9
CDR3: CASSQKGEDYAEAFF
DNA: TGTGCCAGCAGCCAGAAGGGGGAGGATTACGCTGAAGCTTTCTTT

J: TRBJ2-4
D: TRBD1
size: -
V: TRBV12-3/TRBV12-4
CDR3: CASSYEQGVTKNIQYF
DNA: TGTGCCAGCAGTTATGAACAGGGGGTAACCAAAAACATTCAGTACTTC

J: TRBJ2-5
D: -
size: -
V: TRBV29-1
CDR3: CSVERSGLQETQYF
DNA: TGCAGCGTTGAGAGATCAGGGCTACAAGAGACCCAGTACTTC

J: TRBJ2-1
D: -
size: few
V: TRBV14
CDR3: CASSQTNFGSTEQFF
DNA: TGTGCCAGCAGCCAAACCAATTTCGGGTCCACTGAGCAGTTCTTC